The 4 T cell receptor beta chains given below trace back to one sample, sequenced in a study of blood T cell repertoires in COVID-19. The data were produced by immunoSEQ multiplex PCR, yet TCRdb's version contains in-frame clones alone and is incomplete. Here the sample spans 60,000 or so clones, almost 90% being singletons. The source material was peripheral blood. These receptors were obtained from a man aged 60 to 75 with acute or convalescent COVID-19.

The V call is TRBV7-9, the J call TRBJ1-1, with TRBD1 identical over 8 bases. The CDR3 runs 12 residues. Losses at the gene ends were 1 base for V and 12 bases for J; bases not matched to a gene: 4. CDR1 is SEHNR, CDR2 FQNEAQ, per germline (reference sequence). The CDR3, as DNA: TGTGCCAGCAGCTTAGAAAACAGGGGGACTTTCTTT. This sequence encodes CASSLENRGTFF.

The rearrangement links TRBV11-3 to TRBJ1-4; D remains ambiguous. Germline assignment: CDR1 SGHNT and CDR2 YENEEA. This CDR3 has 15 amino acids. V lost 5 bases and J lost 2, with 12 bases in between. CDR3 residues: CASSGRRATNEKLFF. CDR3 nucleotides: TGTGCCAGCAGCGGCCGGAGGGCCACTAATGAAAAACTGTTTTTT.

The chain employs TRBV6-1 and TRBJ1-2; TRBD1 might be the D (5 bases). The CDR3 spans 15 residues. V gave up 2 bases and J gave up 0 bases, with 10 bases separating them. Germline V gene sequence: CDR1 MNHNS, CDR2 SASEGT. The CDR3 loop is CASSEYRITNYGYTF. The CDR3 DNA follows: TGTGCCAGCAGTGAATACAGGATAACTAACTATGGCTACACCTTC.

This chain connects TRBV15 to TRBJ2-3; TRBD1 might be the D (6 bases). This CDR3 is 17 amino acids long. With 1 base removed from V and 1 base from J, the gap between germline ends came to 15 bases. Germline-derived CDR1 and CDR2 are LNHNV and YYDKDF (reference sequence). CDR3 nucleotide sequence: TGTGCCACCAGCAGAGGTTCCAGGGGATTGGGCACAGATACGCAGTATTTT. Encoded protein: CATSRGSRGLGTDTQYF.